This entry is about one TCR beta chain. The data belong to a study of blood T cells in healthy people across ages. The germline CDR1 and CDR2 sequences are MNHNY and SVGAGI (reference sequence). CDR3 size: 15 residues. Trimming removed 4 bases at V and 1 base at J, with 12 bases between. It was with a sample-barcoded 5' primer and a J-beta primer mix that a second PCR of roughly 7 to 11 cycles was run. TCRdb recomputed calls from the 5' RACE reads with MiXCR, one row per CDR3 protein. The sample lists hundreds of thousands of distinct CDR3 sequences, around a quarter occurring once. These data were also reused for a study on T cells of mothers and their children.

What was sequenced was blood. The chain employs TRBV6-6 and TRBJ2-3, with D possibly being TRBD1 (6 bases). The clonotype comes from a boy younger than 18 in good health. CDR3: CASSFTEGGTDTQYF. CDR3 sequence (DNA): TGTGCCAGCAGTTTCACAGAGGGGGGCACAGATACGCAGTATTTT.